This T cell receptor (beta chain) comes out of a study of blood T cell repertoires in COVID-19. Here immunoSEQ multiplex PCR was the method, and the copy in TCRdb shows in-frame clones only, minus some. The table records about 160,000 clones, almost 85% of them present only once. Per germline, CDR1 MNHEY and CDR2 SVGEGT. V lost 2 bases to trimming and J lost 6 bases, with 18 bases between them. This CDR3 has 16 residues. This clone was found once. The J gene is TRBJ2-3, the V gene TRBV6-2 or TRBV6-3, with TRBD2 as a possible D gene (5 bases). This TCR derives from a woman aged 80 or older with acute or convalescent COVID-19. The sample consisted of peripheral blood. CDR3 nucleotide sequence: TGTGCCAGCAGTTACCCCAGCCACGGAGGCGCGGATACGCAGTATTTT. Its translation is CASSYPSHGGADTQYF.